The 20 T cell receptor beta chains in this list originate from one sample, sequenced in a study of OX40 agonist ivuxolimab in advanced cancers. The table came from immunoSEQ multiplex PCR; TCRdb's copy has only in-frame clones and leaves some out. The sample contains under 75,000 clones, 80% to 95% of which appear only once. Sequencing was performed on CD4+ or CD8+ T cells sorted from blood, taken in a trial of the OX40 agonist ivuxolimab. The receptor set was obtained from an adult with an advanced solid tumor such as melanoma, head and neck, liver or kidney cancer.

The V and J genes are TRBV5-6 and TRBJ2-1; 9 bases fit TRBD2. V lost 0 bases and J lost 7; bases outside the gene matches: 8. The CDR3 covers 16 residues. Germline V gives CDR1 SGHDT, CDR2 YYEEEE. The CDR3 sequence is CASSLGGWLAGNEQFF. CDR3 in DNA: TGTGCCAGCAGCTTGGGGGGGTGGCTAGCGGGAAATGAGCAGTTCTTC.

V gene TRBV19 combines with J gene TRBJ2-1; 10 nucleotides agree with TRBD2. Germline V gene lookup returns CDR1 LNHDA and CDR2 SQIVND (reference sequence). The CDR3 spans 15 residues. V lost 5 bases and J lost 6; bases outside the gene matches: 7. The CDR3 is CASSLTSGYVNEQFF. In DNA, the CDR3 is TGTGCCAGTAGTCTGACTAGCGGGTATGTCAATGAGCAGTTCTTC.

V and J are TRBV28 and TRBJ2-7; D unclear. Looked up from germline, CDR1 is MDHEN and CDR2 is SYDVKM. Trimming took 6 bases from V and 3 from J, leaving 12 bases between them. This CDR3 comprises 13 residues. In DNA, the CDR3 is TGTGCCAGCAGCTCCCGGACGGACTACGAGCAGTACTTC. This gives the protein CASSSRTDYEQYF.

CDR3 nucleotide sequence: TGTGCCAGTTCGGCTAGCGGGATCTACAATGAGCAGTTCTTC. Protein sequence: CASSASGIYNEQFF. The rearrangement joins TRBV19 to TRBJ2-1, with 9 bases fitting TRBD2. Germline V gives CDR1 LNHDA, CDR2 SQIVND (reference sequence). The CDR3 is made up of 14 amino acids. J lost 3 bases, V lost 8 bases, and 5 bases had no gene match.

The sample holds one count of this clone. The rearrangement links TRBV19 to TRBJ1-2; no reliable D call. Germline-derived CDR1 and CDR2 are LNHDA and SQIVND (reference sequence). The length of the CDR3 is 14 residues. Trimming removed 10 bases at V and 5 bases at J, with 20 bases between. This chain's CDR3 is CATAAGLGGYGYTF. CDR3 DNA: TGTGCCACCGCAGCGGGGTTAGGAGGTTATGGCTACACCTTC.

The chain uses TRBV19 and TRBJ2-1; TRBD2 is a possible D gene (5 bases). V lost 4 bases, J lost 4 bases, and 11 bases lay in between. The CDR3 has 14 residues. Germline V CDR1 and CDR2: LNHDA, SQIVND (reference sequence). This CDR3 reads CASSTSTNYNEQFF. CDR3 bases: TGTGCCAGTAGTACCTCGACTAATTACAATGAGCAGTTCTTC.

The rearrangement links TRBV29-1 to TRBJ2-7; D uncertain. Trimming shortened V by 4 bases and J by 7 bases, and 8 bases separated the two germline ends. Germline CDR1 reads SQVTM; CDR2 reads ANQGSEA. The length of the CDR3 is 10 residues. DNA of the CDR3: TGCAGCGTTGTCGGTCCTGAGCAGTACTTC. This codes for CSVVGPEQYF.

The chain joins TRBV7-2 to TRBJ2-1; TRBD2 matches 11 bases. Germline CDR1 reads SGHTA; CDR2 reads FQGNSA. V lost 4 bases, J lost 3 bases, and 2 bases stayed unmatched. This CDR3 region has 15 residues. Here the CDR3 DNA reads TGTGCCAGCAGCTCACTAGCGGGGGACTACAATGAGCAGTTCTTC. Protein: CASSSLAGDYNEQFF.

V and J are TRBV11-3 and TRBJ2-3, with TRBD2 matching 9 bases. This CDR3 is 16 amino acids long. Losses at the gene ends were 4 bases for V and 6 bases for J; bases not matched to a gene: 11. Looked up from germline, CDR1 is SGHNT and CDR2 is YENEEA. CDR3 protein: CASSSGGLAGFDTQYF. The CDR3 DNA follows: TGTGCCAGCAGCTCCGGCGGGCTAGCGGGATTTGATACGCAGTATTTT.

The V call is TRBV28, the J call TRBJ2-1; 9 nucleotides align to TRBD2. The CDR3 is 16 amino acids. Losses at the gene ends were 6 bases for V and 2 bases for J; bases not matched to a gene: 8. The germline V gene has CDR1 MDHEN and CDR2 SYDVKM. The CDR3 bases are TGTGCCAGCAGCCTGCTAGCGGGATTAGCCTACAATGAGCAGTTCTTC. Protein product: CASSLLAGLAYNEQFF.

DNA for the CDR3: TGTGCCAGCAGTTTTTGGGGGCAGGGCACCGGGGAGCTGTTTTTT. Its translation is CASSFWGQGTGELFF. The V and J genes are TRBV27 and TRBJ2-2; tentative D call: TRBD1 (6 bases). Germline V gives CDR1 MNHEY, CDR2 SMNVEV (reference sequence). Trimming pared 3 bases from V and 4 bases from J, leaving 12 bases between. This CDR3 has 15 residues.

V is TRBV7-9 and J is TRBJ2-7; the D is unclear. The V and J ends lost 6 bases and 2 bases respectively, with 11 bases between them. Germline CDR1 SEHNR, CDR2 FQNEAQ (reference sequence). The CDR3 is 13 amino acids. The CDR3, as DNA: TGTGCCAGCAGTCAACTCGAGGCCTACGAGCAGTACTTC. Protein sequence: CASSQLEAYEQYF.

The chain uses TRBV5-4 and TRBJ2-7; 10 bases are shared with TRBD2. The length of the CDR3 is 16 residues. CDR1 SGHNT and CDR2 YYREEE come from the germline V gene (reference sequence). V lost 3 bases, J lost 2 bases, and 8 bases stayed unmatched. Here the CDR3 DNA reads TGTGCCAGCAGCTCCGGACTAGCGGAGCCCGCCTACGAGCAGTACTTC. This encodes CASSSGLAEPAYEQYF. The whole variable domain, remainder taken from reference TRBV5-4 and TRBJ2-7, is ETGVTQSPTHLIKTRGQQVTLRCSSQSGHNTVSWYQQALGQGPQFIFQYYREEENGRGNFPPRFSGLQFPNYSSELNVNALELDDSALYLCASSSGLAEPAYEQYFGPGTRLTVT.

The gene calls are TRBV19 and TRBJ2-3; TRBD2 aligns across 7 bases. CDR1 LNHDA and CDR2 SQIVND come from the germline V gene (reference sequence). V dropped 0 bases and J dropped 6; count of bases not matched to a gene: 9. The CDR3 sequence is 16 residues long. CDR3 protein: CASSIDLVGGPDTQYF. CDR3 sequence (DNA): TGTGCCAGTAGTATAGATCTGGTGGGAGGGCCGGATACGCAGTATTTT.

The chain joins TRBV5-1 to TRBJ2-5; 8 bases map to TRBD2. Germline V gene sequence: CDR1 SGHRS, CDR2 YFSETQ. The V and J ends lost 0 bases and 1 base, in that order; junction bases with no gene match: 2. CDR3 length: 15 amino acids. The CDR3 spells CASSLAAGVQETQYF. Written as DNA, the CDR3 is TGCGCCAGCAGCTTGGCAGCGGGAGTCCAAGAGACCCAGTACTTC.

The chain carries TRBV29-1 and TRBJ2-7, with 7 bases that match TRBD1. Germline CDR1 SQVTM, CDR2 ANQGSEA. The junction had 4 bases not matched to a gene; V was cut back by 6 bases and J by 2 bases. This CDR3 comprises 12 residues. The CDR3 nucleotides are TGCAGCGTGGTACAGGGGACCTACGAGCAGTACTTC. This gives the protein CSVVQGTYEQYF.

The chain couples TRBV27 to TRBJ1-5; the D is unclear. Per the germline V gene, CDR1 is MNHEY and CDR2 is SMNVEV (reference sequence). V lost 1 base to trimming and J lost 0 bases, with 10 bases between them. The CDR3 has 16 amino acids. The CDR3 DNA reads TGTGCCAGCAGTTTATTCGCAGGTGATAGCAATCAGCCCCAGCATTTT. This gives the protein CASSLFAGDSNQPQHF.

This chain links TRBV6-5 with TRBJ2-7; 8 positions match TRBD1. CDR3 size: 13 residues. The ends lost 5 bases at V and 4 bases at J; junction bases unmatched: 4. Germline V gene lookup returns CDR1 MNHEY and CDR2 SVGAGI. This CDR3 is CASSSDRGYEQYF. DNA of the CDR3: TGTGCCAGCAGTAGCGACAGGGGATACGAGCAGTACTTC.

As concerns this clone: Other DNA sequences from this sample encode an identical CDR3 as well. The CDR3 sequence: CASSPLGRTDTQYF. DNA for the CDR3: TGTGCCAGCAGTCCCCTTGGTCGCACAGATACGCAGTATTTT. The chain uses TRBV27 and TRBJ2-3; D is unclear. The germline V and J ends were trimmed by 5 bases and 1 base, with 10 bases remaining between them. Germline V gene lookup returns CDR1 MNHEY and CDR2 SMNVEV (reference sequence). This CDR3 has 14 residues.

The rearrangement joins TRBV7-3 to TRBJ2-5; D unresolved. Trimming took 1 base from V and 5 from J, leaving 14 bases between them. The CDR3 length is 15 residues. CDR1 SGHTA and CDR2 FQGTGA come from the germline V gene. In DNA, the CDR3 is TGTGCCAGCAGCTTAAGGGCAGGCCCCGGGGAGACCCAGTACTTC. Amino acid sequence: CASSLRAGPGETQYF.